A selection of T cell receptor beta chains follows, all from one sample in a study of cytomegalovirus exposure and HLA in healthy donors. The protocol was immunoSEQ multiplex PCR, while the TCRdb copy is restricted to in-frame clones and leaves out a portion. Its table records approximately 110,000 clones. The sequencing input was PBMCs. These receptors originate from a middle-aged man in good health and CMV-seronegative. Each CDR3 is given with its conserved first and last residue. A D gene is named only where the DNA matches it firmly.

J gene,V gene,CDR3 length,D gene,CDR3 protein,CDR3 DNA
TRBJ2-5,TRBV11-2,17,TRBD2,CASSLTGSGATKETQYF,TGTGCCAGCAGCTTAACCGGTAGCGGGGCTACAAAAGAGACCCAGTACTTC
TRBJ2-7,TRBV7-2,17,TRBD2,CASSRSPTSGRRHEQYF,TGTGCCAGCAGCAGATCCCCCACTAGCGGGAGGAGACACGAGCAGTACTTC
TRBJ1-1,TRBV11-1,13,TRBD1,CASSPDRVAEAFF,TGTGCCAGCAGCCCCGACAGGGTCGCCGAAGCTTTCTTT
TRBJ1-1,TRBV5-1,14,.,CASSLHGPDTEAFF,TGCGCCAGCAGCTTACATGGGCCGGATACTGAAGCTTTCTTT
TRBJ2-7,TRBV4-1,16,.,CASSRSSGANAYEQYF,TGCGCCAGCAGCCGCTCTTCTGGGGCAAACGCCTACGAGCAGTACTTC
TRBJ1-2,TRBV7-9,15,.,CASSFGEASYYGYTF,TGTGCCAGCAGCTTCGGTGAGGCCTCCTACTATGGCTACACCTTC
TRBJ2-1,TRBV29-1,11,TRBD2,CSVTESGGDLF,TGCAGCGTCACTGAGAGCGGGGGCGATCTCTTC
TRBJ1-1,TRBV6-5,14,TRBD1,CASSPPGTGTEAFF,TGTGCCAGCAGCCCCCCCGGGACAGGCACTGAAGCTTTCTTT
TRBJ2-7,TRBV2,18,TRBD2,CASSEGVGLAVNSYEQYF,TGTGCCAGCAGTGAGGGTGTGGGACTAGCGGTAAACTCCTACGAGCAGTACTTC
TRBJ2-7,TRBV6-5,14,.,CASSYLAGTYEQYF,TGTGCCAGCAGTTACCTAGCAGGAACCTACGAGCAGTACTTC
TRBJ1-1,TRBV9,15,TRBD1,CASNRQGVKNTEAFF,TGTGCCAGCAACCGACAGGGGGTAAAGAACACTGAAGCTTTCTTT
TRBJ1-1,TRBV5-1,15,.,CASSLARVGYTEAFF,TGCGCCAGCAGCTTGGCCCGGGTTGGCTACACTGAAGCTTTCTTT
TRBJ1-1,TRBV7-3,13,TRBD1,CASSFQGDTEAFF,TGTGCCAGCAGCTTTCAGGGGGATACTGAAGCTTTCTTT
TRBJ1-1,TRBV5-6,13,TRBD1,CASSWTGRGEAFF,TGTGCCAGCAGCTGGACAGGGAGGGGAGAAGCTTTCTTT
TRBJ1-1,TRBV5-8,15,TRBD1,CASSFTKTGPSRAFF,TGTGCCAGCAGCTTCACCAAGACAGGGCCGAGCCGGGCTTTCTTT
TRBJ2-2,TRBV2,12,.,CASRAGTGELFF,TGTGCCAGCAGAGCTGGCACCGGGGAGCTGTTTTTT
TRBJ2-3,TRBV10-3,16,.,CAISPKAGLSTDTQYF,TGTGCCATCAGTCCGAAAGCGGGCCTCAGCACAGATACGCAGTATTTT
TRBJ2-1,TRBV7-3,13,.,CASSLIAEVEQFF,TGTGCCAGCAGCTTAATTGCGGAAGTTGAGCAGTTCTTC
TRBJ2-3,TRBV7-3,16,TRBD2,CASSRTSDPSTDTQYF,TGTGCCAGCAGCCGCACTAGCGACCCTAGCACAGATACGCAGTATTTT
TRBJ1-1,TRBV18,13,TRBD1,CASSPQGAIEAFF,TGTGCCAGCTCACCACAGGGGGCCATTGAAGCTTTCTTT
TRBJ1-2,TRBV28,13,.,CASSPAGLVGYTF,TGTGCCAGCAGTCCTGCCGGGTTAGTTGGCTACACCTTC
TRBJ2-1,TRBV5-1,15,.,CASRVDTPPGNEQFF,TGCGCCAGCAGAGTGGACACTCCACCGGGCAATGAGCAGTTCTTC
TRBJ2-5,TRBV19,14,TRBD1,CASNRGLYQETQYF,TGTGCCAGCAACAGGGGGCTGTACCAAGAGACCCAGTACTTC
TRBJ1-1,TRBV6-1,14,.,CASRRAGENTEAFF,TGTGCCAGCAGGAGGGCAGGGGAAAACACTGAAGCTTTCTTT
TRBJ1-4,TRBV5-1,14,.,CASSPDGNNEKLFF,TGCGCCAGCAGCCCTGACGGGAATAATGAAAAACTGTTTTTT
TRBJ1-3,TRBV29-1,13,.,CSVTGSSGNTIYF,TGCAGCGTTACAGGGAGCTCTGGAAACACCATATATTTT
TRBJ2-7,TRBV10-3,12,TRBD1,CAIRGQVDEQYF,TGTGCCATCAGGGGACAGGTAGACGAGCAGTACTTC